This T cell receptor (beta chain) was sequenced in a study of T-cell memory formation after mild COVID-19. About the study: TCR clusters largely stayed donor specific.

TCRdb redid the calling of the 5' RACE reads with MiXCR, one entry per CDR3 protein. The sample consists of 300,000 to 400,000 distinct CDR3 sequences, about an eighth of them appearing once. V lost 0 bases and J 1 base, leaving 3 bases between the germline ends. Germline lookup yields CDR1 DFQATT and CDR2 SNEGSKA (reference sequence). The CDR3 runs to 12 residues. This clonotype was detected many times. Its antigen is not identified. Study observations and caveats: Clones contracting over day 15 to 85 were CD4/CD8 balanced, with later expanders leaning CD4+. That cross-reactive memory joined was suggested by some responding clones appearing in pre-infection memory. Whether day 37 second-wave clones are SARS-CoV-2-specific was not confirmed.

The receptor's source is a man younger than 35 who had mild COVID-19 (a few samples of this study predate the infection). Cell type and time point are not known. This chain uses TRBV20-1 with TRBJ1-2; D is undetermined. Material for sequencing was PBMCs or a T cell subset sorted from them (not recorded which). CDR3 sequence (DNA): TGCAGTGCTAGAGAGGGTAACTATGGCTACACCTTC. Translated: CSAREGNYGYTF.